The 15 T cell receptor beta chains listed next were all sequenced from one sample in a study of CD8+ T cells in alopecia areata listed by TCRdb under 2018. The receptor library was made with the immunoSEQ multiplex PCR assay. To provide template for TCR sequencing, every sample had RNA extracted and reverse transcribed into cDNA. As stored in TCRdb, this immuneACCESS dataset retains in-frame rearrangements with V and J assigned. A fraction of the clones does not appear; measured against another copy, unresolved V genes explain less than half of the discrepancy, and the remainder lacks a known reason. Across this sample there are 140,000 to 150,000 clones, with roughly 61% seen only once. Approximately 6.5% of the sample rests with the top ten. Per the publication, the time point label means: baseline before oral tofacitinib. Sequencing used CD4+ T cells sorted from blood, obtained at week 0. The source of these receptors is a human donor with alopecia areata.

This chain connects TRBV5-4 to TRBJ1-1; D gene unclear. CDR3 size: 13 residues. V dropped 4 bases and J dropped 1 base, with 8 bases sitting between them. Looked up from germline, CDR1 is SGHNT and CDR2 is YYREEE (reference sequence). CDR3 sequence reads: CASSVWENTEAFF. CDR3 DNA: TGTGCCAGCAGCGTCTGGGAGAACACTGAAGCTTTCTTT.

V usage is TRBV25-1 and J usage is TRBJ2-1; TRBD2 matches 9 bases. The CDR3 has 15 residues. V trimming: 1 base; J trimming: 4 bases; junction bases outside the gene matches: 2. Germline V CDR1 and CDR2: MGHDK, SYGVNS. The CDR3 DNA is TGTGCCAGCAGTGAATTGACTAGCGGATACAATGAGCAGTTCTTC. This gives the protein CASSELTSGYNEQFF.

This clone was counted between two and nine times. This chain links TRBV29-1 with TRBJ2-7; TRBD1 is a possible D gene (6 bases). V was clipped by 4 bases and J by 6 bases, with 25 bases between them. The CDR3 is 16 residues long. Germline CDR1 is SQVTM and CDR2 is ANQGSEA. As DNA, the CDR3 is TGCAGCGTTGGAGGAATACAGGGAAGGGGACCCGCCGAGCAGTACTTC. Its protein is CSVGGIQGRGPAEQYF.

The V call is TRBV25-1, the J call TRBJ2-2; TRBD1 aligns across 9 bases. This CDR3 has 16 amino acids. J was trimmed by 3 bases and V by 7 bases; bases with no gene match: 9. The V gene's germline CDR1 is MGHDK and CDR2 SYGVNS. The CDR3 DNA sequence: TGTGCCAGCACCTGGGGGGGACAGGGCTACACCGGGGAGCTGTTTTTT. Translating gives CASTWGGQGYTGELFF.

This clone was seen a few times. This rearrangement joins TRBV23-1 to TRBJ1-6; no clear D gene. TRBV23-1 qualifies as an ORF whose function is uncertain. The V end lost 0 bases, the J end lost 6 bases, and 12 bases lay between the germline ends. The CDR3 is 16 amino acids. The CDR3 sequence is CASSQSAAFPNSPLHF. The CDR3 DNA is TGCGCCAGCAGTCAATCGGCAGCCTTTCCTAATTCACCCCTCCACTTT.

The rearrangement links TRBV19 to TRBJ2-1; D uncertain. CDR3 length: 17 amino acids. Germline V gives CDR1 LNHDA, CDR2 SQIVND (reference sequence). V shed 0 bases and J shed 3 bases, with 15 bases lying between them. The CDR3 region has the DNA TGTGCCAGTAGTATAGATGACCGTGAGGTTTTCTACAATGAGCAGTTCTTC. As protein: CASSIDDREVFYNEQFF.

In this sample, this clone turned up once. The CDR3: CSAAPSSPLHF. CDR3 bases: TGCAGTGCTGCCCCCAGTTCACCCCTCCACTTT. The rearrangement uses TRBV20-1 and TRBJ1-6; D remains unclear. The CDR3 loop spans 11 amino acids. CDR1 DFQATT and CDR2 SNEGSKA come from the germline V gene (reference sequence). Trimming shortened V by 5 bases and J by 9 bases, and 8 bases separated the two germline ends.

This chain connects TRBV29-1 to TRBJ2-7; perhaps TRBD1 as D (6 bases). Trimming stripped 4 bases from V and 3 bases from J, with 16 bases between. The germline CDR1 and CDR2 sequences are SQVTM and ANQGSEA. The CDR3 length is 14 residues. The CDR3: CSVVGRDRHYEQYF. In DNA form, the CDR3 reads TGCAGCGTTGTGGGGCGCGACAGGCACTACGAGCAGTACTTC.

The chain joins TRBV27 to TRBJ2-1; 8 bases fit TRBD1. Trimming cost V 2 bases and J 8 bases; bases outside gene matches: 8. CDR1 and CDR2 from the germline V gene are MNHEY and SMNVEV (reference sequence). The CDR3 is made up of 15 amino acids. CDR3 region: CASSLQGAGIYEQFF. CDR3 nucleotide sequence: TGTGCCAGCAGTTTACAGGGGGCAGGCATTTATGAGCAGTTCTTC.

The rearrangement joins TRBV7-2 to TRBJ1-3; the D is unclear. The CDR3 length is 14 residues. Germline V lookup: CDR1 SGHTA, CDR2 FQGNSA. Trimming left V 1 base short and J 3 bases short, with 7 bases between. CDR3 DNA: TGTGCCAGCAGCTTAGGCGGCGGTGGAAACACCATATATTTT. This codes for CASSLGGGGNTIYF.

On this clone: Compared with germline, one end of the junction differs, possibly owing to a read error. CDR3 sequence: CAWRTSTDIGTEAFF. The CDR3 bases are TGTGCCTGGAGAACATCGACAGATATTGGCACTGAAGCCTTCTTT. The chain uses TRBV30 and TRBJ1-1; D is perhaps TRBD1 (5 bases). CDR1 GTSNPN and CDR2 SVGIG come from the germline V gene (reference sequence). The CDR3 totals 15 residues.

This rearrangement joins TRBV20-1 to TRBJ1-1, with no clear D. This CDR3 comprises 11 residues. V gave up 6 bases and J gave up 0 bases, with 5 bases separating them. Germline values: CDR1 DFQATT, CDR2 SNEGSKA (reference sequence). The chain's CDR3 is CSAQMNTEAFF. In DNA form, the CDR3 reads TGCAGTGCCCAAATGAACACTGAAGCTTTCTTT.

This clone was detected once. V is TRBV30 and J is TRBJ1-4, with D maybe TRBD1 (6 bases). The CDR3 has 13 amino acids. The germline gives CDR1 GTSNPN, CDR2 SVGIG (reference sequence). V was pared by 6 bases and J by 4 bases, with 12 bases between. The CDR3 DNA reads TGTGCCTGCGGGACACAAGTTAATGAAAAACTGTTTTTT. This translates into CACGTQVNEKLFF.

A single count supports this clone. The chain's CDR3 is CASSDMGTYSNQPQHF. The CDR3 nucleotides are TGTGCCAGCAGTGATATGGGGACCTATAGCAATCAGCCCCAGCATTTT. The V call is TRBV2, the J call TRBJ1-5; D may be TRBD1 (5 bases). The germline gives CDR1 SNHLY, CDR2 FYNNEI. Trimming removed 3 bases from V and 0 bases from J, with 12 bases in between. This CDR3 is 16 amino acids long.

This clone has just a few counts. The J gene is TRBJ2-2, the V gene TRBV27; D may be TRBD2 (5 bases). CDR3 length equals 15 residues. V lost 3 bases and J lost 4, with 12 bases in between. The V gene's germline CDR1 is MNHEY and CDR2 SMNVEV (reference sequence). Written as DNA, the CDR3 is TGTGCCAGCAGTTTCGGGGTGGTGAGCACCGGGGAGCTGTTTTTT. This encodes CASSFGVVSTGELFF.